This TCR beta chain was recovered during a study of T cells in Graves' hyperthyroidism and ophthalmopathy. Pregnant or lactating patients were excluded, as were those with uncontrolled infection or other autoimmune disease. Clinical symptoms, serum thyroxine, TRAb, thyroid ultrasound and orbital computed tomography established diagnosis. Study-wide results and caveats: Before onset, ophthalmopathy was predicted by the model a median around 6 months earlier. Most thyroid clonotypes expanded above 0.001 appeared in blood too.

Details on this clonotype: Its cognate antigen is unknown.

Researchers took RNA transcripts and amplified the TCR beta CDR3 regions from them. The TCR CDR3 was amplified in a first-round RT-PCR using the HTBI primer set. TCRdb independently ran MiXCR on the multiplex PCR reads; one entry per CDR3 protein. The sample records roughly 500,000 distinct CDR3 sequences, over 45% being singletons. The sequenced sample was peripheral blood or thyroid tissue (not recorded which). The clonotype originates from an adult woman with Graves' disease, either hyperthyroidism or ophthalmopathy (not recorded which).

In nucleotides, the CDR3 is TGCGCCAGCAAATGGGGGGGAGGCGAGCAGTACTTC. Its protein product is CASKWGGGEQYF. The V and J genes are TRBV5-1 and TRBJ2-7; TRBD2 agrees at 7 bases. The germline gives CDR1 SGHRS, CDR2 YFSETQ. After removal of 6 bases from V and 6 bases from J, the junction contained 6 bases not matched to a gene. The CDR3 contains 12 residues. The full variable domain, completed using reference TRBV5-1 and TRBJ2-7, is KAGVTQTPRYLIKTRGQQVTLSCSPISGHRSVSWYQQTPGQGLQFLFEYFSETQRNKGNFPGRFSGRQFSNSRSEMNVSTLELGDSALYLCASKWGGGEQYFGPGTRLTVT.